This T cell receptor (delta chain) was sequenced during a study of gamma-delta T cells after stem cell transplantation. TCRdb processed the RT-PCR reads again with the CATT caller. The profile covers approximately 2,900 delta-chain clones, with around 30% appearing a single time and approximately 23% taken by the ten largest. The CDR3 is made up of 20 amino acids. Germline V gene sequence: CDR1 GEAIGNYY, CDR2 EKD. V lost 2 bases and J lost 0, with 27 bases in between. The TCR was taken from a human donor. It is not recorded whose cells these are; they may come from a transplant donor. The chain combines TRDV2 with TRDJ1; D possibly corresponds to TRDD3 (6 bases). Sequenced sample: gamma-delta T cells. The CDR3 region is CACDSVAWDIGVQYTDKLIF. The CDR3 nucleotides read TGTGCCTGTGACAGCGTGGCCTGGGATATTGGAGTCCAGTACACCGATAAACTCATCTTT.